The clone carrying this TCR beta chain was observed a handful of times. Antigen specificity is unknown. V lost 2 bases and J 3 bases, leaving 10 bases between the germline ends. This CDR3 has 13 residues. The germline V gene has CDR1 GTSNPN and CDR2 SVGIG (reference sequence). TCRdb's table, derived via immunoSEQ multiplex PCR, lists solely in-frame clones and lacks some. The sample lists about 34,000 clones; roughly 74% were seen once. These data come from a study of T cell responses to AZD1222 COVID-19 vaccine. Notes on the study in general: Nearly half of spike-specific TCRs reportedly target variant regions that are unmutated in the B.1.351 and B.1.1.7 variants. Baseline seropositivity occurred in only six or seven AZD1222 recipients.

Sequenced material: peripheral blood, taken 28 days after the second AZD1222 dose. This TCR came from an adult who received the AZD1222 COVID-19 vaccine. The genes are TRBV30 and TRBJ2-5; D tentatively reads TRBD1 or TRBD2 (5 bases each). This chain's CDR3 is CAWSPGTEETQYF. The CDR3 bases are TGTGCCTGGAGTCCCGGGACCGAAGAGACCCAGTACTTC.